This T cell receptor (beta chain) comes out of a study of cytomegalovirus exposure and HLA in healthy donors. Overall study context: In an early release, HLA-typed donors contributed about 80 million unique TCR sequences. Whole-study results and caveats: Researchers catalogued about 150 TCR beta chains as cytomegalovirus-associated.

Note on this clone: Its specificity is not known.

V gave up 10 bases and J gave up 8 bases, with 21 bases separating them. This CDR3 is 14 amino acids long. Germline CDR1 and CDR2: KGHSH and LQKENI. PCR employed 60 Vbeta and 13 Jbeta primers. Measured with immunoSEQ multiplex PCR; TCRdb has only the in-frame clones, and not every one. This sample carries around 200,000 clones, 77% of them seen once, and the ten largest clones take around 2.9%. This receptor was taken from a woman aged 55 to 70 in good health and CMV-seropositive. The chain is built from TRBV18 and TRBJ2-1; D remains ambiguous. The sample comprised PBMCs. DNA for the CDR3: TGTGCCACCAAATCAGGAATTGGATTCGATGAGCAGTTCTTC. This sequence encodes CATKSGIGFDEQFF.